The entry that follows covers one TCR beta chain sequence. The data were obtained in a study of OX40 agonist ivuxolimab in advanced cancers. CDR3 length equals 16 residues. Germline lookup yields CDR1 MDHEN and CDR2 SYDVKM. Trimming shortened V by 3 bases and J by 2 bases, and 16 bases separated the two germline ends. Repertoires were generated with immunoSEQ multiplex PCR, while TCRdb's copy carries only in-frame clones and drops some. In the table there are approximately 77,000 clones, around 81% of which are singletons. The chain carries TRBV28 and TRBJ1-1; weak D call: TRBD1 (5 bases). The specimen was CD4+ or CD8+ T cells sorted from blood, collected in a trial of the OX40 agonist ivuxolimab. The TCR sequence derives from an adult with an advanced solid tumor such as melanoma, head and neck, liver or kidney cancer. In DNA form, the CDR3 reads TGTGCCAGCAGTTTTGCCGGCAGGGCGGGAAACACTGAAGCTTTCTTT. It specifies CASSFAGRAGNTEAFF.